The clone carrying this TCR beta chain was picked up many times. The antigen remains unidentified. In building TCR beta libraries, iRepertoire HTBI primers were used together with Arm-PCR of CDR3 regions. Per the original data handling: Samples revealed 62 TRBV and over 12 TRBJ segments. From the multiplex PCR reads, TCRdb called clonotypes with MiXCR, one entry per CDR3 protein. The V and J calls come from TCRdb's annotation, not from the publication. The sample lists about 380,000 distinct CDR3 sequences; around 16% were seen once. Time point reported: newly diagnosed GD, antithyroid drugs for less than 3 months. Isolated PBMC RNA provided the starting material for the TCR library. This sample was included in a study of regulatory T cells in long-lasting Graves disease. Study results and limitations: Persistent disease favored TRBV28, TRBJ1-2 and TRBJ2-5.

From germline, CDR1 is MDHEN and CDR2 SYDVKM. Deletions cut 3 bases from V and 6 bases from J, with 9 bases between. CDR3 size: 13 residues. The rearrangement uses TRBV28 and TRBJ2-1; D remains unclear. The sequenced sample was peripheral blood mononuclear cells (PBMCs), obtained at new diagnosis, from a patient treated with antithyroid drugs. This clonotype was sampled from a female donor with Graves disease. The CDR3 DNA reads TGTGCCAGCAGTTTGCCTTTTCGCAATGAGCAGTTCTTC. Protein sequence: CASSLPFRNEQFF.